The 26 T cell receptor beta chains reported below all come from one sample, sequenced in a study of cytomegalovirus exposure and HLA in healthy donors. It was with 60 Vbeta and 13 Jbeta primers that the PCR ran. Data came from immunoSEQ multiplex PCR; TCRdb stores just in-frame clones and leaves some out. This sample has approximately 150,000 clones; under 90% occur once, and the top ten carry roughly 4.7%. The sequenced material came from PBMCs. The receptors stem from a middle-aged man in good health and CMV-seronegative.

This chain uses TRBV19 with TRBJ1-1; 8 bases match TRBD1. This CDR3 spans 13 amino acids. With 1 base clipped from V and 9 bases from J, the junction kept 4 bases outside the gene matches. Germline loops: CDR1 LNHDA, CDR2 SQIVND (reference sequence). CDR3 bases: TGTGCCAGTAGTATAGGGCGACAGGGGAAAGCTTTCTTT. Translating gives CASSIGRQGKAFF.

This clone was seen many times. The J gene is TRBJ1-4, the V gene TRBV30; D unresolved. This CDR3 region has 12 residues. V lost 4 bases and J 0 bases, leaving 3 bases between the germline ends. Per the germline V gene, CDR1 is GTSNPN and CDR2 is SVGIG (reference sequence). The CDR3 sequence is CAWTATNEKLFF. DNA for the CDR3: TGTGCCTGGACAGCAACTAATGAAAAACTGTTTTTT.

The rearrangement links TRBV7-2 to TRBJ1-2; unclear D gene. The V end was cut by 5 bases, the J end by 0 bases, with 10 bases between. Per the germline V gene, CDR1 is SGHTA and CDR2 is FQGNSA. The CDR3 contains 14 residues. The CDR3 protein is CASSRQEANYGYTF. The CDR3 nucleotides are TGTGCCAGCAGCAGACAAGAAGCTAACTATGGCTACACCTTC.

The rearrangement links TRBV15 to TRBJ1-4; a possible D gene is TRBD1 (5 bases). Trimming pared 4 bases from V and 3 bases from J, leaving 12 bases between. Germline V gene sequence: CDR1 LNHNV, CDR2 YYDKDF (reference sequence). The CDR3 loop spans 15 amino acids. This CDR3 reads CATSIPGGANEKLFF. CDR3 coding DNA: TGTGCCACCAGCATTCCGGGGGGGGCTAATGAAAAACTGTTTTTT. The full variable domain, its missing parts supplied by reference TRBV15 and TRBJ1-4, is DAMVIQNPRYQVTQFGKPVTLSCSQTLNHNVMYWYQQKSSQAPKLLFHYYDKDFNNEADTPDNFQSRRPNTSFCFLDIRSPGLGDTAMYLCATSIPGGANEKLFFGSGTQLSVL.

This rearrangement joins TRBV10-2 to TRBJ2-7; 11 nucleotides match TRBD1. The trim removed 6 bases at V and 1 base at J, leaving 2 bases unmatched. The CDR3 runs 14 residues. Germline V gene sequence: CDR1 WSHSY, CDR2 SAAADI. The CDR3 sequence: CASRGTGGSYEQYF. The DNA of the CDR3 is TGCGCCAGCAGAGGGACAGGGGGGTCCTACGAGCAGTACTTC.

The chain has TRBV19 and TRBJ2-2, with 8 nucleotides matching TRBD2. The CDR3 consists of 16 residues. Germline V lookup: CDR1 LNHDA, CDR2 SQIVND (reference sequence). Trimming took 6 bases from V and 1 from J; bases not matched to a gene: 7. The DNA for the CDR3 is TGTGCCAGTAGCCCGGTAGCGGGGTTGAACACCGGGGAGCTGTTTTTT. This translates into CASSPVAGLNTGELFF.

V usage is TRBV27 and J usage is TRBJ1-5, with D tentatively TRBD1 (6 bases). The CDR3 is 17 amino acids. The V end was cut by 5 bases, the J end by 5 bases, with 22 bases between. Per germline, CDR1 MNHEY and CDR2 SMNVEV (reference sequence). CDR3 DNA: TGTGCCAGCAGTCCGTACCGCAACAGGGTAGGGGATCAGCCCCAGCATTTT. This gives the protein CASSPYRNRVGDQPQHF.

This clone was seen just once. The V gene is TRBV4-1, the J gene TRBJ1-1, with TRBD1 matching over 8 bases. Germline values: CDR1 MGHRA, CDR2 YSYEKL. Trimming removed 1 base from V and 2 bases from J; junction bases left unmatched: 3. This CDR3 comprises 15 residues. The CDR3 bases are TGCGCCAGCAGCCAAGCCGGGACAGGAAACACTGAAGCTTTCTTT. This gives the protein CASSQAGTGNTEAFF.

The chain joins TRBV7-6 to TRBJ2-5; D not resolved. The germline V and J ends were trimmed by 2 bases and 5 bases, with 12 bases remaining between them. The CDR3 has 14 residues. Per the germline V gene, CDR1 is SGHVS and CDR2 is FNYEAQ. CDR3 region: CASSLSVGRETQYF. The CDR3 DNA sequence: TGTGCCAGCAGCTTATCGGTCGGTCGGGAGACCCAGTACTTC.

The V and J genes are TRBV5-6 and TRBJ2-3; 12 positions agree with TRBD1. Germline V gene data show CDR1 as SGHDT and CDR2 as YYEEEE. The CDR3 extends over 17 amino acids. J gave up 0 bases and V 1 base, and 3 bases lay outside the gene matches. The CDR3 reads CASSLWGQGASTDTQYF. CDR3 bases: TGTGCCAGCAGCTTGTGGGGACAGGGGGCAAGCACAGATACGCAGTATTTT.

The chain joins TRBV7-2 to TRBJ1-6; 9 nucleotides match TRBD1. With V trimmed by 2 bases and J by 8 bases, 4 bases remained unmatched. The CDR3 is made up of 15 amino acids. Germline V gene lookup returns CDR1 SGHTA and CDR2 FQGNSA. The CDR3 loop is CASSLYRGRDSPLHF. The CDR3 DNA reads TGTGCCAGCAGCTTATACAGGGGGCGGGATTCACCCCTCCACTTT.

The chain has TRBV19 and TRBJ1-1; tentatively, D is TRBD1 (5 bases). The CDR3 extends over 14 amino acids. Germline V gene sequence: CDR1 LNHDA, CDR2 SQIVND (reference sequence). V lost 7 bases and J lost 1, with 13 bases in between. The CDR3 is CASNVAQGNTEAFF. The CDR3 coding sequence is TGTGCCAGTAATGTAGCCCAGGGGAACACTGAAGCTTTCTTT.

The chain links TRBV30 to TRBJ1-5; 7 bases agree with TRBD1. Germline V gives CDR1 GTSNPN, CDR2 SVGIG (reference sequence). The CDR3 is made up of 13 amino acids. V was pared by 1 base and J by 4 bases, with 1 base of the junction left unmatched. The CDR3 here is CAWSGQGNQPQHF. The CDR3 DNA reads as TGTGCCTGGAGTGGACAGGGAAATCAGCCCCAGCATTTT.

This chain connects TRBV11-3 to TRBJ2-7; D is perhaps TRBD1 (5 bases). V was cut by 3 bases and J by 2 bases, with 8 bases left in between. This CDR3 contains 13 residues. CDR1 is SGHNT, CDR2 YENEEA, per germline. The CDR3 spells CASSFGRAYEQYF. The DNA of the CDR3 is TGTGCCAGCAGCTTTGGCAGGGCCTACGAGCAGTACTTC.

This clone was seen only a few times. At one boundary the junction diverges from the germline segment, which might be a read error. This sequence joins TRBV7-7 and TRBJ2-7, with a weak D call TRBD2 (5 bases). The germline V gene encodes CDR1 SSHAT and CDR2 FNYEAQ (reference sequence). The CDR3 spans 15 residues. CDR3: CASSLEDGGSYEQYF. CDR3 sequence (DNA): TGTGCTAGCAGCTTAGAGGACGGAGGATCCTACGAGCAGTACTTC.

This sequence joins TRBV4-1 and TRBJ2-7; TRBD2 matches 11 bases. CDR3 length: 15 residues. Germline CDR1 reads MGHRA; CDR2 reads YSYEKL. V dropped 4 bases and J dropped 4; count of bases not matched to a gene: 6. The CDR3 protein is CASSLDSGGAYEQYF. CDR3 DNA sequence: TGCGCCAGCAGCCTCGATAGCGGGGGGGCTTACGAGCAGTACTTC.

The chain is built from TRBV2 and TRBJ1-2; D remains ambiguous. V lost 7 bases and J 8 bases, leaving 14 bases between the germline ends. Germline loops: CDR1 SNHLY, CDR2 FYNNEI. The CDR3 spans 12 residues. This CDR3 is CASTPDPQGYTF. Written as DNA, the CDR3 is TGTGCCAGCACCCCAGACCCACAGGGCTACACCTTC.

This rearrangement joins TRBV19 to TRBJ2-2, with 10 bases fitting TRBD2. V trimming: 6 bases; J trimming: 8 bases; junction bases outside the gene matches: 12. CDR1 LNHDA and CDR2 SQIVND come from the germline V gene (reference sequence). The CDR3 totals 16 residues. CDR3 sequence reads: CASRAAGGPVTGELFF. CDR3 coding DNA: TGTGCCAGTAGGGCAGCGGGGGGGCCTGTCACAGGGGAGCTGTTTTTT.

The gene calls are TRBV9 and TRBJ2-3; TRBD1 aligns across 10 bases. This CDR3 has 16 residues. After removal of 4 bases from V and 6 bases from J, the junction contained 11 bases not matched to a gene. CDR1 is SGDLS and CDR2 is YYNGEE in the germline V gene. CDR3 DNA: TGTGCCAGCAGCCCGCGTGGGACAGGGGTTCCGGATACGCAGTATTTT. Translated, it gives CASSPRGTGVPDTQYF.

A note on this clone: The germline gene is not matched at one end of the junction; a read error may be the cause. The chain is built from TRBV15 and TRBJ1-1; D not resolved. The CDR3 is 12 amino acids. CDR1 is LNHNV and CDR2 is YYDKDF in the germline V gene (reference sequence). The CDR3 nucleotides are TGTGCCACCAGCAGAGAGGGAGCACAACCGATCTTT. As protein: CATSREGAQPIF.

This clone was observed once. V usage is TRBV5-1 and J usage is TRBJ2-1; 10 positions agree with TRBD1. In germline, CDR1 is SGHRS, CDR2 YFSETQ. The CDR3 extends over 14 amino acids. V dropped 4 bases and J dropped 7; count of bases not matched to a gene: 5. CDR3 in amino acids: CASSIRDRGNEQFF. As DNA, the CDR3 is TGCGCCAGCAGCATCCGGGACAGGGGTAATGAGCAGTTCTTC.

The chain couples TRBV19 to TRBJ2-2; 9 bases line up with TRBD1. CDR1 is LNHDA and CDR2 is SQIVND in the germline V gene (reference sequence). V lost 3 bases, J lost 7 bases, and 6 bases stayed unmatched. The CDR3 covers 15 residues. The CDR3 is CASSINRGPNGELFF. Written as DNA, the CDR3 is TGTGCCAGTAGTATCAACAGGGGGCCTAACGGGGAGCTGTTTTTT.

V is TRBV2 and J is TRBJ2-1; D is possibly TRBD2 (7 bases). From germline, CDR1 is SNHLY and CDR2 FYNNEI. V shed 11 bases and J shed 4 bases, with 18 bases lying between them. The CDR3 spans 14 residues. CDR3 in DNA: TGTGCCTCCAAGGGGGGGGGACTTTACAATGAGCAGTTCTTC. This sequence encodes CASKGGGLYNEQFF.

The V call is TRBV27, the J call TRBJ2-2, with 10 bases that match TRBD1. This CDR3 region has 16 residues. Per germline, CDR1 MNHEY and CDR2 SMNVEV (reference sequence). The junction had 9 bases not matched to a gene; V was cut back by 5 bases and J by 6 bases. In DNA, the CDR3 is TGTGCCAGCAGTCTCTCCGGGACAGGGGTTCCCGGGGAGCTGTTTTTT. This sequence encodes CASSLSGTGVPGELFF.

V and J are TRBV29-1 and TRBJ2-3; TRBD2 aligns across 14 bases. Per germline, CDR1 SQVTM and CDR2 ANQGSEA. The length of the CDR3 is 18 residues. The junction had 10 bases not matched to a gene; V was cut back by 5 bases and J by 0 bases. The CDR3 coding sequence is TGCAGCGTTACGGGACTAGCGGGGGCCGATTCTAGCACAGATACGCAGTATTTT. Amino acid sequence: CSVTGLAGADSSTDTQYF.

J is TRBJ1-2 and V is TRBV19, with unresolved D. The CDR3 sequence is 16 residues long. Trimming pared 0 bases from V and 2 bases from J, leaving 13 bases between. Per the germline V gene, CDR1 is LNHDA and CDR2 is SQIVND (reference sequence). For the CDR3, the DNA is TGTGCCAGTAGTATAGATGAGGCGGGCCTGAACTATGGCTACACCTTC. This codes for CASSIDEAGLNYGYTF.